This TCR beta chain was found in a study of cytomegalovirus exposure and HLA in healthy donors. Turning to the study itself: T cells numbering about 200 million yielded approximately 120 million unique TCR beta sequences in an earlier analysis. Broader study findings: The study recorded around 160 TCR beta chains that were cytomegalovirus-associated. In a later analysis, TCR association rates varied by HLA locus: DRB1 most, HLA-C fewest. Later analysis identified about 17,000 TCR beta sequences associated with HLA alleles, using a false discovery rate threshold of 0.05.

The PCR used 60 Vbeta and 13 Jbeta primers. This table comes from immunoSEQ multiplex PCR, and its TCRdb copy is limited to in-frame clones, with some not included. The sample records roughly 190,000 clones, over 75% being singletons. Details on this clone: Its antigen is as yet unknown.

This clonotype was obtained from a man aged 35-49 years in good health and CMV-seropositive. Specimen: PBMCs.

CDR3 loop: CASSQTGIAKNIQYF. The CDR3 bases are TGTGCCAGCAGCCAGACAGGCATAGCCAAAAACATTCAGTACTTC. The rearrangement joins TRBV7-9 to TRBJ2-4, with D possibly matching TRBD1 (6 bases). This CDR3 is built from 15 residues. Germline CDR1 is SEHNR and CDR2 is FQNEAQ (reference sequence). V was shortened by 5 bases and J by 0 bases, with 11 bases between the two germline ends.